Detailed here is one T cell receptor (beta chain). This entry is derived from a study of T cell changes during pregnancy in multiple sclerosis. This CDR3 has 15 residues. Germline loops: CDR1 MDHEN, CDR2 SYDVKM. V lost 3 bases, J lost 6 bases, and 18 bases lay in between. Sequencing was performed with immunoSEQ multiplex PCR; in TCRdb, only in-frame clones are kept and a portion is missing. The sample comprises around 56,000 clones, about nine tenths of which are singletons, and approximately 1.8% rests with the top ten. The V gene is TRBV28, the J gene TRBJ2-7, with D possibly being TRBD1 (7 bases). The clonotype originates from a female donor with multiple sclerosis, enrolled in a pregnancy study. The sample here was peripheral blood, taken after pregnancy. CDR3 coding DNA: TGTGCCAGCAGTTTGTGGGGGGCAGGGGGAGTCGAGCAGTACTTC. Translated, it gives CASSLWGAGGVEQYF.